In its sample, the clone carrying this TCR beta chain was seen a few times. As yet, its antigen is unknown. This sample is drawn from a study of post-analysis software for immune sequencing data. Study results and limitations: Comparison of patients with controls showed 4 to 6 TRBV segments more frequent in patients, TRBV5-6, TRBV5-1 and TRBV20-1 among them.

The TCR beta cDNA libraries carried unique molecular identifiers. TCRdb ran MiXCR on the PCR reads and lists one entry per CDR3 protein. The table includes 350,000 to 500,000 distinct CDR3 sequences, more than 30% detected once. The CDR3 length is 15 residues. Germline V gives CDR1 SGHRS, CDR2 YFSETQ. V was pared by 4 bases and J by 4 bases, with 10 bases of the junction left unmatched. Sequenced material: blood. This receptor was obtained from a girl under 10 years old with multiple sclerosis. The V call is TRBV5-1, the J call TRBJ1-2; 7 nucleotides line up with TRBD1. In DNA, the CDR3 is TGCGCCAGCAGCCCGCTCGAAGGGGGCGCCTATGGCTACACCTTC. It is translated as CASSPLEGGAYGYTF.